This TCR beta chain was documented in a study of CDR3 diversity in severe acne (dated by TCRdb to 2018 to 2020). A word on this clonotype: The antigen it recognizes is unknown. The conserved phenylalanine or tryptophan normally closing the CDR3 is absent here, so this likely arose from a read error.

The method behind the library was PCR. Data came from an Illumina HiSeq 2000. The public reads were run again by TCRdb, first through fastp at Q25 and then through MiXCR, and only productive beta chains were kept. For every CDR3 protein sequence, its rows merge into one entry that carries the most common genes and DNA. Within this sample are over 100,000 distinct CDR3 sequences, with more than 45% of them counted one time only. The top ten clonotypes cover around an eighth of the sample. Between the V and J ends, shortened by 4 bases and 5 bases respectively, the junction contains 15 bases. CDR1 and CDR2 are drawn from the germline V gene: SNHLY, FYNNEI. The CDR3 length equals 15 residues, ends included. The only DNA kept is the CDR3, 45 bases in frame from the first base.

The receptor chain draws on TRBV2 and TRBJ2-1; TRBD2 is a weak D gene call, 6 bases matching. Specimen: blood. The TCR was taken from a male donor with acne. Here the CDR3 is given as CASSVTGASHNEQFL. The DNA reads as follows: TGTGCCAGCAGTGTAACGGGAGCGAGCCACAATGAGCAGTTCCTC.